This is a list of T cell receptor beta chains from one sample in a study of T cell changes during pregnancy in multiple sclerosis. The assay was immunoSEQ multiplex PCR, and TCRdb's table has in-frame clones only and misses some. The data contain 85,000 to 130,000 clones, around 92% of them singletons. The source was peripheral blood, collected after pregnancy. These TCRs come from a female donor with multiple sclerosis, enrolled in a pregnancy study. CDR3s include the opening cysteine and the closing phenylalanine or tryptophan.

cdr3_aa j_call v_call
CASSIAGRGEKLFF TRBJ1-4 TRBV19
CASSFLTPGEASYEQYF TRBJ2-7 TRBV7-9
CASSVGTGWDEQYF TRBJ2-7 TRBV9
CASSFEGLWGRGDAEAFF TRBJ1-1 TRBV5-6
CASTSGNTQYF TRBJ2-3 TRBV19
CSARESPEQYF TRBJ2-7 TRBV20-1
CASSEASQHF TRBJ1-5 TRBV6-1
CASSVAGMDDGYTF TRBJ1-2 TRBV9
CASSQGYNLNSPLHF TRBJ1-6 TRBV14
CASSVGTGVPPQHF TRBJ1-5 TRBV6-5
CATRGTYSNQPQHF TRBJ1-5 TRBV15
CASRGDSGQFF TRBJ2-1 TRBV27
CASSPARPGGTGELFF TRBJ2-2 TRBV18
CASSPPPVYEQYF TRBJ2-7 TRBV28
CASSPLGQGLHYGYTF TRBJ1-2 TRBV5-1
CAWSVGVNTEAFF TRBJ1-1 TRBV30
CASTGFSYEQYF TRBJ2-7 TRBV6-1
CASSLPSGSPNTGELFF TRBJ2-2 TRBV7-9
CASSLHGNDGYTF TRBJ1-2 TRBV7-9
CASSQTSGRSNEQFF TRBJ2-1 TRBV9
CASSFSGLSTDTQYF TRBJ2-3 TRBV9
CASSYSNSGATGLFF TRBJ1-4 TRBV6-5
CASSVGQEGDTQYF TRBJ2-3 TRBV9
CASSFIGADEQYF TRBJ2-7 TRBV7-2
CASSQRGGPYEQYF TRBJ2-7 TRBV4-1
CASSLGQGLYEQYF TRBJ2-7 TRBV5-6
CASSADRPSPLHF TRBJ1-6 TRBV2